This entry is about one T cell receptor beta chain. This specimen comes from a study of control samples from healthy donors and cancer patients. Generated by immunoSEQ multiplex PCR, the TCRdb table keeps only in-frame clones and is missing some. In the table there are about 92,000 clones, around 80% of which are singletons. Germline assignment: CDR1 SGHAT and CDR2 FQNNGV. Trimming removed 3 bases at V and 8 bases at J, with 17 bases between. This CDR3 comprises 15 residues. Sample: blood. This TCR derives from a woman aged 55-70 years in good health. The chain links TRBV11-2 to TRBJ1-5; TRBD1 is a possible D gene (6 bases). As DNA, the CDR3 is TGTGCCAGCAGCTTGGGAACTTACAGGGAGGAGCCCCAGCATTTT. This encodes CASSLGTYREEPQHF. Using reference TRBV11-2 and TRBJ1-5 for the parts outside the CDR3, the full variable domain is EAGVAQSPRYKIIEKRQSVAFWCNPISGHATLYWYQQILGQGPKLLIQFQNNGVVDDSQLPKDRFSAERLKGVDSTLKIQPAKLEDSAVYLCASSLGTYREEPQHFGDGTRLSIL.